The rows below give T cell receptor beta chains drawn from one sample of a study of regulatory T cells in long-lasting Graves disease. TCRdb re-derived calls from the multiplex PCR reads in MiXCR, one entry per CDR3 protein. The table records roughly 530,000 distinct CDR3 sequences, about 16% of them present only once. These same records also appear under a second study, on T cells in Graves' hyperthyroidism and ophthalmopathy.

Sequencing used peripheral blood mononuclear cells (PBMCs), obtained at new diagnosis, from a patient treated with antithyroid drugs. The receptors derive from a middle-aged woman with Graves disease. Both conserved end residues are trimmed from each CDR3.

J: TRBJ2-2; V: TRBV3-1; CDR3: ASSQVSSGELF
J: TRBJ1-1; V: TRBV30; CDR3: AWLRVNTEAF
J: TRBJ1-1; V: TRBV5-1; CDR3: ASSSTNRGGTEAF
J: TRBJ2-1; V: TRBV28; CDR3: ASMDRVWEDEQF
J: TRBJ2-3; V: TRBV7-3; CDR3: ASSLIGKTDTQY
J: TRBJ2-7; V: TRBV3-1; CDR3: ASSTTSGRYEQY
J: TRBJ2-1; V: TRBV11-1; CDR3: ASSPPGQTGISGGTPYNEQF
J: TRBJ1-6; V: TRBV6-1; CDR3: ASSVGPGSPLH
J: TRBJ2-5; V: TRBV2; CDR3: ASAPEVSGVWETQY
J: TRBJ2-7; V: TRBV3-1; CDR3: ASGRGGYEQY
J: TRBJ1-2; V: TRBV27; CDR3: ASSLRQGITLYGYT
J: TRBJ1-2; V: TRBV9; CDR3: ASQGDDGYT
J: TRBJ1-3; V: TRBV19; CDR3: ASKPGHQAGGNTIY
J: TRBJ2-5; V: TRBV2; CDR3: ASSEAPPETQY
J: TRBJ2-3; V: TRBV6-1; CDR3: ASRLTLAGGPWDTQY
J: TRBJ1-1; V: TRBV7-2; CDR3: ASSLAMGQGGTEAF
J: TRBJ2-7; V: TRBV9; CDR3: ASSVTGTPSAEQY
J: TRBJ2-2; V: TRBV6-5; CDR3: ASSSARPIATFPGTGELF
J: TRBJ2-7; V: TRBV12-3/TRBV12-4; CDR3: ASSRDSVLSEQY
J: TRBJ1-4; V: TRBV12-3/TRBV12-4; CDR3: ASSLGLEKLF
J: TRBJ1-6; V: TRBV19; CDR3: ASGSPLH
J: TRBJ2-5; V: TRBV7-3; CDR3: ASSLTSRETQY
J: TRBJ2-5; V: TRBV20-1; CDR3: SALRGSSVTQY
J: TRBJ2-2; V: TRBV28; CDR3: ASLLGNTGELF
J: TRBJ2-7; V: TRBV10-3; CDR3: AISVSSYEQY
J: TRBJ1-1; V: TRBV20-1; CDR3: SAREGGPATEAF
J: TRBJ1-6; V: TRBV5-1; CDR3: ASSPQGTYSPLH
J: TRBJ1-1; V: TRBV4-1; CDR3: ASSQINSNTEAF
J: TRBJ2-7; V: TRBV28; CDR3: ASSQYRGGKY
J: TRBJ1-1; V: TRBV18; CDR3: ASSGTGYEAF
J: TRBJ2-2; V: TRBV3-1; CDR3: ASSQQGTAGELF
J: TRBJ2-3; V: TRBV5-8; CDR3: ASSSNRGGDTQY
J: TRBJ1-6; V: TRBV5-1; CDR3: ASSRWRVDNSPLH
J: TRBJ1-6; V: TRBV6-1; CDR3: ASSEWAVNSPLH
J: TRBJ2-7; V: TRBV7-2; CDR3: ASSFSRGEQY
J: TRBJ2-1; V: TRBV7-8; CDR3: ASSLAGANEQF
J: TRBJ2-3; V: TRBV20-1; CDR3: SARGLAGGPVTDTQY
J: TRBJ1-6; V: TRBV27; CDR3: ASSQTEGSPLH
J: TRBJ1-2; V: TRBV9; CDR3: ASSVDGQGTYWGYT
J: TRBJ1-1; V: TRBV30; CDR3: AWRQPNTEAF
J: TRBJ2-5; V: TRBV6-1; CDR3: ASSTPERTWETQY
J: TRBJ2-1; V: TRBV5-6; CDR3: ASSTDRNNEQF
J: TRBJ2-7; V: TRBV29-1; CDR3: SVVSGNEQY
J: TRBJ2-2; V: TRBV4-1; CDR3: ASSQDRGGKRTGELF
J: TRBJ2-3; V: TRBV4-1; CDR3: ASSQGAGGYTDTQY
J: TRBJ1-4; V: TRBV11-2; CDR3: ASSLDGQRVGKLF
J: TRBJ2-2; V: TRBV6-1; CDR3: ATQSPGASGELF
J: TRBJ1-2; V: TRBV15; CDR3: ATSRMVGGTGYT
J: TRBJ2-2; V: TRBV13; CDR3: ASSLPSGGVPGELF
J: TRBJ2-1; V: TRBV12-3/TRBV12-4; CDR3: ASSFQGDEQF
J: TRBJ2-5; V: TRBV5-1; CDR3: ASSGPGNKETQY
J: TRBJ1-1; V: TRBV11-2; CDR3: ASRELGTEAF
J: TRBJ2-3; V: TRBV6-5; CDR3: ASSSDFSTDTQY
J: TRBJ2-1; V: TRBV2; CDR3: AISDRSSYNEQF
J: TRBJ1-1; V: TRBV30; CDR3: AWGTVNTEAF
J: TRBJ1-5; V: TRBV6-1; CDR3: ASSKAGGNPKGNQPQH
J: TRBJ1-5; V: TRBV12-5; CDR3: ASGFLVGQGDNQPQH
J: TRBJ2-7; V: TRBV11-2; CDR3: ASSFPVWGRYEQY